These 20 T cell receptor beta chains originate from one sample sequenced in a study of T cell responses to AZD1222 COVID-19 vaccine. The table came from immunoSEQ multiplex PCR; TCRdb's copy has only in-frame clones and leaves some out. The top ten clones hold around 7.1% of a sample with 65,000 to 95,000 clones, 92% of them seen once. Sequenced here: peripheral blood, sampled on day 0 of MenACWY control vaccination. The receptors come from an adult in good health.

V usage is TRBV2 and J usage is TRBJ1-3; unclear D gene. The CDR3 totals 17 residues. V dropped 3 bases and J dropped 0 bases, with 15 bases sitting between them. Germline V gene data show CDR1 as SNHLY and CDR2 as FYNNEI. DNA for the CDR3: TGTGCCAGCAGTGAGGGCGGCCGGCTGAGCTCTGGAAACACCATATATTTT. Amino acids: CASSEGGRLSSGNTIYF.

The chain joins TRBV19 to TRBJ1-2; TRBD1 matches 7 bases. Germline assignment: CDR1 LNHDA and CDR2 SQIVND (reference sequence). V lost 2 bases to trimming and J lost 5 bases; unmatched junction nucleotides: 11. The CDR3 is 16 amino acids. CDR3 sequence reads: CASSIRRDRVKYGYTF. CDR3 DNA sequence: TGTGCCAGTAGTATACGAAGGGACAGAGTAAAGTATGGCTACACCTTC.

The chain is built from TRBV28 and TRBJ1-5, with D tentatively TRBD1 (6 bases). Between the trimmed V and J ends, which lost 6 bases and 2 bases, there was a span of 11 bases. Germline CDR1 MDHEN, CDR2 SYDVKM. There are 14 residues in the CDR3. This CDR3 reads CASRNHRGNQPQHF. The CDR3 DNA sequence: TGTGCCAGCAGAAACCACAGGGGCAATCAGCCCCAGCATTTT. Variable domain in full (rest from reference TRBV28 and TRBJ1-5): DVKVTQSSRYLVKRTGEKVFLECVQDMDHENMFWYRQDPGLGLRLIYFSYDVKMKEKGDIPEGYSVSREKKERFSLILESASTNQTSMYLCASRNHRGNQPQHFGDGTRLSIL.

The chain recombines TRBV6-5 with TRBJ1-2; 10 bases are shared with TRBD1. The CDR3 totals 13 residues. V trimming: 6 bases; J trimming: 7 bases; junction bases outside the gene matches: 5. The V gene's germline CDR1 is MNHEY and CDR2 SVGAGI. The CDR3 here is CASSSGTGVGYTF. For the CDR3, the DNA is TGTGCCAGCAGCTCCGGGACAGGGGTTGGCTACACCTTC.

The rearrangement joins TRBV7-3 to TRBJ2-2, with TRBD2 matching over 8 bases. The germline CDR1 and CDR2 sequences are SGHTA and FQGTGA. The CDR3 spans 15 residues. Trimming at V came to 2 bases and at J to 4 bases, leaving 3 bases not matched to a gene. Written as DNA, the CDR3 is TGTGCCAGCAGCTTAGGCGGGGGGTTCACCGGGGAGCTGTTTTTT. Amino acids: CASSLGGGFTGELFF.

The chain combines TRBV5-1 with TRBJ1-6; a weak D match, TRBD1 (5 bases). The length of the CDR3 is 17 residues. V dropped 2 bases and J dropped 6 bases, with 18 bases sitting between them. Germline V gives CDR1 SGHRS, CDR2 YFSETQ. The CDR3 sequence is CASSFDSTGTANSPLHF. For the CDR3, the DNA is TGCGCCAGCAGCTTTGATTCTACCGGGACGGCTAATTCACCCCTCCACTTT.

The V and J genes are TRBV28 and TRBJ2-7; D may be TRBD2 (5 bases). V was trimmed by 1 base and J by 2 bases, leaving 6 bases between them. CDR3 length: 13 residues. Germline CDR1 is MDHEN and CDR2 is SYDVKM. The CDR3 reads CASSLYGAYEQYF. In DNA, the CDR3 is TGTGCCAGCAGTTTATACGGGGCCTACGAGCAGTACTTC.

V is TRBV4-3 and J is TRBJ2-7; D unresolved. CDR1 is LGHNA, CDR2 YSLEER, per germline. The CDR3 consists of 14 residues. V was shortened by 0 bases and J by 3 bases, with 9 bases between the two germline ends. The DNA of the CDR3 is TGCGCCAGCAGCCAAGATACAACTGGCTACGAGCAGTACTTC. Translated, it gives CASSQDTTGYEQYF.

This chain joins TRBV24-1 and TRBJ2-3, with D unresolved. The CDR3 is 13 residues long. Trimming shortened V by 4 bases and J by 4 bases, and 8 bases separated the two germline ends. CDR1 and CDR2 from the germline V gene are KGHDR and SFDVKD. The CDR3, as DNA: TGTGCCACCAGTGACCGGACCGCAGATACGCAGTATTTT. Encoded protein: CATSDRTADTQYF.

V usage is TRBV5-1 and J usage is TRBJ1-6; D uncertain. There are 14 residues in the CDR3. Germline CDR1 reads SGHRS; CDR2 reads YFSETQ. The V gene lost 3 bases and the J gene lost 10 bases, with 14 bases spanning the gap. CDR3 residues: CASSWAAGPSPLHF. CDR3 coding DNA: TGCGCCAGCAGCTGGGCGGCAGGCCCATCACCCCTCCACTTT. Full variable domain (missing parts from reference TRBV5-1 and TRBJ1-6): KAGVTQTPRYLIKTRGQQVTLSCSPISGHRSVSWYQQTPGQGLQFLFEYFSETQRNKGNFPGRFSGRQFSNSRSEMNVSTLELGDSALYLCASSWAAGPSPLHFGNGTRLTVT.

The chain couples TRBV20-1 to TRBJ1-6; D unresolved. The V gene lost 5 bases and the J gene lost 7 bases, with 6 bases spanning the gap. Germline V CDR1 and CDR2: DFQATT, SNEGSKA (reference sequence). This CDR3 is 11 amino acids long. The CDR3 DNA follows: TGCAGTGCTGAACCAAATTCACCCCTCCACTTT. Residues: CSAEPNSPLHF.

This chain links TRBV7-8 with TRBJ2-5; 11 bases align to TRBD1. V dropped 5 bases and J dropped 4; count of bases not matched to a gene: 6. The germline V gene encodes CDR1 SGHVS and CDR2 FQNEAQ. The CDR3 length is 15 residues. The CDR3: CASSPRTGGAETQYF. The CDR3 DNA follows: TGTGCCAGCAGCCCTCGGACAGGGGGCGCAGAGACCCAGTACTTC.

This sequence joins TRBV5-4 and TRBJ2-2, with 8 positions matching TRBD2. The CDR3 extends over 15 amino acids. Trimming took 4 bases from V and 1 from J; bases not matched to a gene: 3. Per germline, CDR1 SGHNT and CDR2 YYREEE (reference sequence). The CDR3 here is CASSGSGGNTGELFF. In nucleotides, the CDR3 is TGTGCCAGCAGCGGGAGCGGGGGGAACACCGGGGAGCTGTTTTTT.

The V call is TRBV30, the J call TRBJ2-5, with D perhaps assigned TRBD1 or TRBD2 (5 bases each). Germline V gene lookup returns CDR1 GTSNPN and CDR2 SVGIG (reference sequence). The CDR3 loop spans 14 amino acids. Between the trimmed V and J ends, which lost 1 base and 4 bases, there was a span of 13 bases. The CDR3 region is CAWSESGATETQYF. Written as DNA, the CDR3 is TGTGCCTGGAGTGAATCCGGGGCCACAGAGACCCAGTACTTC. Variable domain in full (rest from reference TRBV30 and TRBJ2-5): SQTIHQWPATLVQPVGSPLSLECTVEGTSNPNLYWYRQAAGRGLQLLFYSVGIGQISSEVPQNLSASRPQDRQFILSSKKLLLSDSGFYLCAWSESGATETQYFGPGTRLLVL.

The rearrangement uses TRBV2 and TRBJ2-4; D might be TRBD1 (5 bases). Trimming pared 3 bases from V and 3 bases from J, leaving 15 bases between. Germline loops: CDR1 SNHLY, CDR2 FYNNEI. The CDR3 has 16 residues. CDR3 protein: CASSDRVWGDKNIQYF. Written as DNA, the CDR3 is TGTGCCAGCAGTGACAGGGTCTGGGGTGACAAAAACATTCAGTACTTC. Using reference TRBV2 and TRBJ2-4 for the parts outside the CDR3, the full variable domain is EPEVTQTPSHQVTQMGQEVILRCVPISNHLYFYWYRQILGQKVEFLVSFYNNEISEKSEIFDDQFSVERPDGSNFTLKIRSTKLEDSAMYFCASSDRVWGDKNIQYFGAGTRLSVL.

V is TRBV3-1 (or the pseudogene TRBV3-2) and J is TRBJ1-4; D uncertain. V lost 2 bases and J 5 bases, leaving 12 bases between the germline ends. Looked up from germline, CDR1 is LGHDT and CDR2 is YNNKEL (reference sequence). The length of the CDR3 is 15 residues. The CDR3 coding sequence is TGTGCCAGCAGCCAACAAAGGAGGTCCAATGAAAAACTGTTTTTT. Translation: CASSQQRRSNEKLFF.

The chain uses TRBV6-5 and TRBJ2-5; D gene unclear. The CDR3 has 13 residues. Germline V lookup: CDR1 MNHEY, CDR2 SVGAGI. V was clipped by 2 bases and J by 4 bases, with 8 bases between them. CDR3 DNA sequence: TGTGCCAGCAGTTACGATGGGGTAGAGACCCAGTACTTC. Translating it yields CASSYDGVETQYF.

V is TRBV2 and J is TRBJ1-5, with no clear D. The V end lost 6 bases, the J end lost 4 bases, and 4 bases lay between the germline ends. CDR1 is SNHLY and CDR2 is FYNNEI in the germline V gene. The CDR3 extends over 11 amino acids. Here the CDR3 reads CASRLNQPQHF. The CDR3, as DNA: TGTGCCAGCAGGTTAAATCAGCCCCAGCATTTT. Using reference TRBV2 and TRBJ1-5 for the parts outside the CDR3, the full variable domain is EPEVTQTPSHQVTQMGQEVILRCVPISNHLYFYWYRQILGQKVEFLVSFYNNEISEKSEIFDDQFSVERPDGSNFTLKIRSTKLEDSAMYFCASRLNQPQHFGDGTRLSIL.

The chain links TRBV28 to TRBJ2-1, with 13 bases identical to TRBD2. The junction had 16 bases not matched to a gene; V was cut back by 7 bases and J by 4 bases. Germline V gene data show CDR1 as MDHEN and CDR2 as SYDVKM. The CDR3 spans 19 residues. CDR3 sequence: CASNPGTSGNPSPYNEQFF. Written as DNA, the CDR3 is TGTGCCAGCAACCCTGGGACTAGCGGGAACCCCTCCCCTTACAATGAGCAGTTCTTC. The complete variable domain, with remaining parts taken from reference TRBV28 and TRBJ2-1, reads DVKVTQSSRYLVKRTGEKVFLECVQDMDHENMFWYRQDPGLGLRLIYFSYDVKMKEKGDIPEGYSVSREKKERFSLILESASTNQTSMYLCASNPGTSGNPSPYNEQFFGPGTRLTVL.

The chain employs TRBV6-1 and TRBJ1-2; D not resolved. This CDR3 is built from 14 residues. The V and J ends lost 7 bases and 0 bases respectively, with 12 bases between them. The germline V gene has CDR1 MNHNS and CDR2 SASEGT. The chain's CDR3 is CASNLAVANYGYTF. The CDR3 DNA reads TGTGCCAGCAATTTGGCCGTAGCTAACTATGGCTACACCTTC.